This is a list of T cell receptor beta chains from one sample in a study of graft-versus-host responses after intestinal transplantation. Their specific antigens are unknown. This table comes from immunoSEQ multiplex PCR, and its TCRdb copy is limited to in-frame clones, with some not included. The sample shows tens of thousands of clones, about nine tenths of them seen only once. The starting material was unstimulated CD4+ T cells sorted from spleen or lymph node cells, obtained before intestinal transplant. These receptors all come from a human donor who received an intestinal transplant. CDR3s include the opening cysteine and the closing phenylalanine or tryptophan. The order of the fields is V gene, CDR3 protein.

TRBV19 CASTGRTGGIRPLGNTIYF
TRBV6-5 CASRAIADYGYTF
TRBV19 CASSMGRYDEQFF
TRBV5-1 CASSLGTTNEKLFF
TRBV11-3 CASSLTVNTEAFF
TRBV6-5 CASSYYSGMGSDTQYF
TRBV6-5 CASSWDRAKNTEAFF
TRBV11-2 CASSLGGTVSSYEQYF
TRBV9 CASQNGTSGTNEQFF
TRBV28 CASTISSVLYGYTF
TRBV7-9 CASSLATGVNTEAFF
TRBV6-5 CASRPPEASGNEQFF
TRBV10-3 CAISWDRAYEQYF
TRBV19 CASSMGAGFYGYTF
TRBV2 CASSFYSNQPQHF
TRBV18 CASSPSEPLTDTQYF
TRBV28 CASSPQALVYEQYF
TRBV18 CASSRVGNQPQHF